The present T cell receptor beta chain was sequenced within a study of blood T cell repertoires in COVID-19. Study background: T cells, B-cell-depleted T cells, or PBMCs provided the cDNA or gDNA that served as material.

As originally analysed: It was from reference gene primer amplification that nucleated cell counts were estimated. Generated by immunoSEQ multiplex PCR, the TCRdb table keeps only in-frame clones and is missing some. The V and J calls and the clone size are those of that table, but D and trimming were determined from the DNA. Here the sample spans about 230,000 clones, over 75% being singletons. V gave up 4 bases and J gave up 0 bases, with 10 bases separating them. This CDR3 comprises 14 residues. From germline, CDR1 is SGHVS and CDR2 FQNEAQ. The rearrangement joins TRBV7-8 to TRBJ2-7; D might be TRBD1 (5 bases). The sample taken for sequencing was peripheral blood. This TCR came from a man in his forties or fifties with COVID-19, enrolled during active disease. Written as DNA, the CDR3 is TGTGCCAGCAGCTACACAGGTCGCTCCTACGAGCAGTACTTC. Protein: CASSYTGRSYEQYF.